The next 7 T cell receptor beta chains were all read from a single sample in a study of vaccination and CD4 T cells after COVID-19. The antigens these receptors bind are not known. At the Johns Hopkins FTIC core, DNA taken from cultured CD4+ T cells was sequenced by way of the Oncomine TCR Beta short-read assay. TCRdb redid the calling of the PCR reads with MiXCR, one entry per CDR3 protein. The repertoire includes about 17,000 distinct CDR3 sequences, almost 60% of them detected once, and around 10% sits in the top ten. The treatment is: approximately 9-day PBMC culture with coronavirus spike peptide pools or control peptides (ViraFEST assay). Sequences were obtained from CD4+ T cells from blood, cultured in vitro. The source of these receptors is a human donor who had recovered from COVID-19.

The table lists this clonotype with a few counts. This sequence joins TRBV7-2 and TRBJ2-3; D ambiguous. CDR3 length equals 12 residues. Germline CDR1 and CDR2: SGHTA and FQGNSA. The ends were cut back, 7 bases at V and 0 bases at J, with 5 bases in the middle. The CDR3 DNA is TGTGCCAGCACCTCCAGCACAGATACGCAGTATTTT. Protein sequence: CASTSSTDTQYF.

The CDR3 DNA is TGTGCCAGCAGGATTAGCGGGGCCGCTCGGGATACGCAGTATTTT. Translation gives CASRISGAARDTQYF. The J gene is TRBJ2-3, the V gene TRBV6-2 or TRBV6-3, with TRBD2 matching over 8 bases. Germline V gene sequence: CDR1 MNHEY, CDR2 SVGEGT. Trimming removed 6 bases from V and 6 bases from J; junction bases left unmatched: 11. There are 15 residues in the CDR3.

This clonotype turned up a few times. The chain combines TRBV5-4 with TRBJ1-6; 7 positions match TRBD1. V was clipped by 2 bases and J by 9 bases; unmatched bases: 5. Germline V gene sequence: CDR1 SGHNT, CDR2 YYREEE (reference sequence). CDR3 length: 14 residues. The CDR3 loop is CASSFGGGSSPLHF. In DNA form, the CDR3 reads TGTGCCAGCAGCTTCGGAGGGGGCAGTTCACCCCTCCACTTT.

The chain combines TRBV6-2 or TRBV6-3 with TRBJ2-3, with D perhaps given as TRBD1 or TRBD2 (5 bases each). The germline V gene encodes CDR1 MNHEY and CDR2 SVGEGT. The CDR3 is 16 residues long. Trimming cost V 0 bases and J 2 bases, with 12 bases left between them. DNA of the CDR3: TGTGCCAGCAGTTACTCGAGGGACGGACACACAGATACGCAGTATTTT. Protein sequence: CASSYSRDGHTDTQYF.

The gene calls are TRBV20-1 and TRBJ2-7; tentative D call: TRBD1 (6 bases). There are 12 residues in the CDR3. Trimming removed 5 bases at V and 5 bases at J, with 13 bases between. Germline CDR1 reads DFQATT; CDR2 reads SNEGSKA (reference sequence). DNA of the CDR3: TGCAGTGCTCGCCGGGACAACCACGAGCAGTACTTC. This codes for CSARRDNHEQYF.

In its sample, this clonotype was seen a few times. CDR3 sequence reads: CASTFRDLRQGVPNSPLHF. The CDR3, as DNA: TGTGCCAGCACCTTTCGGGACCTAAGACAGGGAGTCCCCAATTCACCCCTCCACTTT. The chain carries TRBV6-1 and TRBJ1-6, with 7 nucleotides matching TRBD1. In germline, CDR1 is MNHNS, CDR2 SASEGT. V gave up 7 bases and J gave up 7 bases; unmatched junction bases: 22. This CDR3 contains 19 residues.

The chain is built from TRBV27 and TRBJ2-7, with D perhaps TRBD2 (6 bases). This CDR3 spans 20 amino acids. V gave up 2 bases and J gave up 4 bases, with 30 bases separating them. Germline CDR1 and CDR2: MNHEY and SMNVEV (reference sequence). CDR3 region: CASSLGLSGRGNLPQYEQYF. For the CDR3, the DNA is TGTGCCAGCAGTTTAGGTCTCAGTGGGCGGGGCAACCTCCCTCAATACGAGCAGTACTTC.